The rows below give T cell receptor beta chains drawn from one sample of a study of chemoradiotherapy in HPV16-positive cancers. Using immunoSEQ multiplex PCR, the repertoire was profiled, and TCRdb retains in-frame clones only, with some absent. This table has roughly 20,000 clones, 75% to 90% appearing once. The sample was blood, taken from a patient who underwent chemoradiotherapy. These receptors all come from a human donor with HPV-associated anogenital cancer. CDR3s include the opening cysteine and the closing phenylalanine or tryptophan. Each record gives: D gene, V gene, CDR3 length, J gene, CDR3 protein. D genes are given only for firm matches.

.,TRBV5-5,14,TRBJ1-2,CASSLRQTNYGYTF
.,TRBV2,13,TRBJ1-4,CASKGQGWEKLFF
TRBD1,TRBV13,17,TRBJ1-5,CASSLGQGAVGNQPQHF
.,TRBV7-8,15,TRBJ1-6,CASSLEGIQNSPLHF
.,TRBV6-5,9,TRBJ2-5,CASIITQYF
TRBD1,TRBV27,15,TRBJ1-1,CASRLTGGMDTEAFF
.,TRBV5-5,15,TRBJ1-6,CASSLIPDYNSPLHF
.,TRBV11-1,14,TRBJ1-1,CASSHPRGNTEAFF
.,TRBV2,12,TRBJ2-3,CASPGGGVTQYF
.,TRBV7-8,18,TRBJ1-5,CASSQRSLGIWSNQPQHF
.,TRBV21-1,15,TRBJ2-1,CASSRGTSGEDEQFF
TRBD1,TRBV4-2,18,TRBJ2-3,CASSARATGDEGTDTQYF
.,TRBV5-6,14,TRBJ2-1,CASSLGSSYNEQFF
.,TRBV5-4,13,TRBJ1-4,CASSLESGEKLFF
.,TRBV19,15,TRBJ2-4,CASSTSGTGLNIQYF
.,TRBV6-1,13,TRBJ2-7,CASSESGEDEQYF
.,TRBV5-1,15,TRBJ1-1,CASSPQEGVDTEAFF
.,TRBV14,17,TRBJ2-6,CASSQATRDSGANVLTF
.,TRBV7-9,14,TRBJ2-3,CASSFEGATDTQYF
.,TRBV6-5,13,TRBJ1-5,CASKGGSNQPQHF
.,TRBV27,14,TRBJ1-1,CATLTTQRGTEAFF
.,TRBV28,17,TRBJ1-6,CASSLLSGSSYNSPLHF
TRBD1,TRBV9,17,TRBJ2-7,CASSVAPPGQGRYEQYF
.,TRBV5-4,12,TRBJ2-7,CASSFDSYEQYF
TRBD1,TRBV2,13,TRBJ2-1,CASSGQGGNEQFF
.,TRBV5-6,15,TRBJ1-1,CASSLGGFRGTEAFF
.,TRBV11-2,16,TRBJ1-4,CASSPGSGALNEKLFF
.,TRBV10-3,13,TRBJ2-5,CAISVSTGETQYF